This TCR beta chain originates from a study of T cells in Graves' hyperthyroidism and ophthalmopathy. Findings and caveats of the study: Model output signaled ophthalmopathy a median approximately 6.2 months ahead of onset.

With respect to this clonotype: Its antigen is not identified.

Amplified TCR beta CDR3 regions derived from RNA transcripts. When the TCR CDR3 underwent first-round RT-PCR, the HTBI primer set was used. TCRdb re-analysed the multiplex PCR reads in MiXCR, keeping a single row per CDR3 protein. Counted here are hundreds of thousands of distinct CDR3 sequences, 20% to 25% occurring once; the ten biggest clones make up more than 30%. Trimming took off 0 bases at V and 6 bases at J, with 12 bases between the two ends. The CDR3 runs to 15 residues. The germline V gene has CDR1 LGHNA and CDR2 YSLEER. The TCR sequence derives from a man aged 25-45 years with Graves' ophthalmopathy. The sequenced sample was blood. V and J are TRBV4-3 and TRBJ2-1; possible D gene TRBD2, 6 bases. The CDR3 sequence is CASSQELTAGNEQFF. The CDR3 DNA follows: TGCGCCAGCAGCCAAGAGTTAACAGCGGGCAATGAGCAGTTCTTC.